Detailed here is one T cell receptor (beta chain). Its matching antigen is unknown. The same CDR3 can be traced to other DNA sequences in this sample. The data belong to a study of T cells in localized non-small cell lung cancer. General study findings and limits: Since sequencing was restricted to only one region of the tumor, intratumor heterogeneity remains a possibility.

Generated by immunoSEQ multiplex PCR, the TCRdb table keeps only in-frame clones and is missing some. The data hold tens of thousands of clones, with around 80% observed a single time. Germline CDR1 MDHEN, CDR2 SYDVKM. Trimming left V 5 bases short and J 4 bases short, with 8 bases between. The CDR3 loop spans 12 amino acids. The sample was PBMCs, taken before any cancer treatment. The chain joins TRBV28 to TRBJ1-2, with unresolved D. This sequence was found in a man aged 40 to 75 with stage II squamous cell lung carcinoma. CDR3 DNA sequence: TGTGCCAGCAGTCTGGGGTCCTATGGCTACACCTTC. It yields the protein CASSLGSYGYTF.